What follows are 2 T cell receptor beta chains derived from one specimen sequenced in a study of cytomegalovirus exposure and HLA in healthy donors. PCR involved 60 Vbeta and 13 Jbeta primers. TCRdb keeps only in-frame clones here, not all; method: immunoSEQ multiplex PCR. Altogether approximately 100,000 clones are present, around 75% being singletons, with the ten largest covering roughly 15%. Specimen: PBMCs. The receptors stem from a male donor in good health and CMV-seropositive.

The chain has TRBV19 and TRBJ2-7; the match to TRBD1 covers 7 bases. Germline V gene sequence: CDR1 LNHDA, CDR2 SQIVND (reference sequence). J gave up 9 bases and V 3 bases, and 8 bases lay outside the gene matches. The CDR3 runs 13 residues. CDR3 sequence: CASSIGTEQRQYF. Written as DNA, the CDR3 is TGTGCCAGTAGTATTGGGACAGAACAAAGGCAGTACTTC.

About this clone itself: Within the sample, other DNA sequences also encode this same CDR3. This chain's CDR3 is CASSLRGETQYF. The CDR3 coding sequence is TGTGCCAGCAGCCTTAGGGGGGAGACCCAGTACTTC. The chain links TRBV27 to TRBJ2-5, with D possibly matching TRBD1 (6 bases). Between the trimmed V and J ends, which lost 6 bases and 5 bases, there was a span of 10 bases. The CDR3 sequence is 12 residues long. Per the germline V gene, CDR1 is MNHEY and CDR2 is SMNVEV (reference sequence).